This TCR beta chain was obtained from a study of cytomegalovirus exposure and HLA in healthy donors. V was clipped by 4 bases and J by 0 bases; unmatched bases: 2. The CDR3 covers 15 residues. In germline, CDR1 is MDHEN, CDR2 SYDVKM. Comment on this clone: Antigen: not known.

Points from the study as a whole: In vitro data verified a few CMV-associated chains as specific for CMV antigens. As a later analysis revealed, the rate of TCR association differed by HLA locus, with DRB1 most and HLA-C fewest.

The PCR ran on 60 Vbeta and 13 Jbeta primers. Profiled with immunoSEQ multiplex PCR; TCRdb holds only in-frame clones, not every one. The repertoire has fewer than 150,000 clones, approximately 83% of them found once; the top ten carry approximately 2.7%. What was sequenced was PBMCs. The receptor was derived from a woman aged 18 to 35 in good health and CMV-seronegative. This chain uses TRBV28 with TRBJ2-1; the match to TRBD2 covers 8 bases. In DNA, the CDR3 is TGTGCCAGCAGTTCCAGCGGGAGCTCCTACAATGAGCAGTTCTTC. Its translation: CASSSSGSSYNEQFF.